This T cell receptor (beta chain) was recorded in a study of radiotherapy plus CTLA-4 blockade in lung cancer. Sequencing used immunoSEQ multiplex PCR; TCRdb keeps in-frame clones, though not all of them. Among 65,000 to 70,000 clones listed, roughly 78% were seen once. V lost 2 bases, J lost 4 bases, and 12 bases lay in between. CDR1 is SGHDT and CDR2 is YYEEEE in the germline V gene. This CDR3 has 14 amino acids. The sequencing used peripheral blood, collected from a patient treated with radiotherapy plus ipilimumab. The chain joins TRBV5-6 to TRBJ2-5; D may correspond to TRBD1 or TRBD2 (5 bases each). The receptor's source is a human donor with non-small cell lung cancer who had a complete response to radiotherapy plus ipilimumab. The CDR3 nucleotides are TGTGCCAGCAGCTTTAAAGGGGCGGGAGAGACCCAGTACTTC. It codes for CASSFKGAGETQYF. Filled out from reference TRBV5-6 and TRBJ2-5, the complete variable domain reads DAGVTQSPTHLIKTRGQQVTLRCSPKSGHDTVSWYQQALGQGPQFIFQYYEEEERQRGNFPDRFSGHQFPNYSSELNVNALLLGDSALYLCASSFKGAGETQYFGPGTRLLVL.